These T cell receptor beta chains were read from a single sample in a study of blood T cell repertoires in COVID-19. Here immunoSEQ multiplex PCR was the method, and the copy in TCRdb shows in-frame clones only, minus some. This table has around 260,000 clones, approximately 91% appearing once. The material sequenced was peripheral blood. These TCRs come from a middle-aged woman who had recovered from COVID-19. The conserved cysteine and the conserved F or W are not part of the CDR3 here.

j_call v_call cdr3_aa
TRBJ2-1 TRBV3-1/TRBV3-2 ASSPIAGSPYNSYNEQF
TRBJ1-5 TRBV19 ASRPAGINQPQH
TRBJ2-3 TRBV7-2 ASSPWGLSTDTQY
TRBJ2-1 TRBV7-9 ASLNRLASYNEQF
TRBJ2-7 TRBV24-1 ATSAGQGLDEQY
TRBJ2-2 TRBV3-1/TRBV3-2 ASSKLGVGTGELF
TRBJ1-1 TRBV10-3 AIRSDRGNTEAF
TRBJ1-1 TRBV3-1/TRBV3-2 ASSQHGTDEAF
TRBJ1-1 TRBV19 ASQGAWGAF
TRBJ2-1 TRBV5-4 ASSPRASGSYNEQF
TRBJ1-6 TRBV6-5 ASSYRQGSYNSPLH
TRBJ1-6 TRBV3-1/TRBV3-2 ASSQPGINNSPLH
TRBJ2-5 TRBV5-4 ASSLESEETQY
TRBJ2-7 TRBV28 ASSSIVQETGSFSYEQY
TRBJ1-6 TRBV27 ASSYGITDSSYNSPLH
TRBJ2-7 TRBV7-9 ASSSPRASSYEQY
TRBJ1-1 TRBV2 ATAPGGGTEAF
TRBJ2-3 TRBV5-1 ASSPGLAGGGTDTQY
TRBJ2-7 TRBV30 AWSTGRGLSSYEQY
TRBJ2-7 TRBV6-6 ASSYSASSYEQY
TRBJ2-4 TRBV28 ASSSQPQGLGNIQY
TRBJ1-2 TRBV25-1 ASSAGGTGPGNYGYT
TRBJ2-1 TRBV12-5 ASGLVGNEQF
TRBJ2-1 TRBV3-1/TRBV3-2 ASSPRAGGSYNEQF
TRBJ1-6 TRBV5-1 ASSFSGTDNSPLH
TRBJ2-1 TRBV5-1 ASSPGTSGLYNEQF
TRBJ1-6 TRBV28 ASSRVTGTGGSPLH
TRBJ1-2 TRBV4-2 ASSLLDRGQSYGYT
TRBJ1-6 TRBV9 ASSPVENSPLH
TRBJ2-3 TRBV7-9 ASSSSGRLWTDTQY
TRBJ2-7 TRBV7-2 ASSLRLAGYEQY
TRBJ1-2 TRBV28 ASSMGLLFGYT
TRBJ1-4 TRBV3-1/TRBV3-2 ASSQDQGGDEKLF
TRBJ2-7 TRBV6-2/TRBV6-3 ASSYIGGTYEQY
TRBJ2-2 TRBV5-4 ASSWTSTSGELF
TRBJ2-2 TRBV7-9 ASSARGSGRGGTGELF
TRBJ2-5 TRBV28 ASSLSSGQETQY
TRBJ1-6 TRBV11-2 ASSLDGTGSPLH
TRBJ2-3 TRBV27 ASSFTSDATDTQY
TRBJ2-5 TRBV6-2/TRBV6-3 ASSPTRYQETQY
TRBJ2-1 TRBV5-1 ASSIGQGIYNEQF
TRBJ2-6 TRBV21-1 ASRGLAGGGANVLT
TRBJ1-3 TRBV12-3/TRBV12-4 ASQDSSGNTIY
TRBJ2-1 TRBV27 ASSPTRTSGSMRTYNEQF
TRBJ2-5 TRBV4-1 ASSQNRDIQETQY
TRBJ2-3 TRBV24-1 ATSDLISGPNTQY
TRBJ1-4 TRBV5-1 ASSWEGQENEKLF
TRBJ2-7 TRBV19 ASSIGGGPYFEQY
TRBJ2-7 TRBV2 ASSGGGFRGSEQY
TRBJ2-4 TRBV19 ASSIGRGVVIQY
TRBJ1-2 TRBV3-1/TRBV3-2 ASSQGRPEDYGYT
TRBJ2-7 TRBV7-3 ASSLKAGGFSSYEQY
TRBJ1-1 TRBV5-1 ASQPGTMDTEAF
TRBJ2-3 TRBV7-9 ASRLAGGPKDTQY
TRBJ1-2 TRBV11-2 ASSYSGGQGEENYGYT
TRBJ2-7 TRBV7-2 ASSLAGGGPRSYEQY
TRBJ2-5 TRBV19 ASSIQLAGGYETQY
TRBJ2-4 TRBV27 ASSLKGGKNIQY
TRBJ2-7 TRBV27 ASREEDLSYEQY